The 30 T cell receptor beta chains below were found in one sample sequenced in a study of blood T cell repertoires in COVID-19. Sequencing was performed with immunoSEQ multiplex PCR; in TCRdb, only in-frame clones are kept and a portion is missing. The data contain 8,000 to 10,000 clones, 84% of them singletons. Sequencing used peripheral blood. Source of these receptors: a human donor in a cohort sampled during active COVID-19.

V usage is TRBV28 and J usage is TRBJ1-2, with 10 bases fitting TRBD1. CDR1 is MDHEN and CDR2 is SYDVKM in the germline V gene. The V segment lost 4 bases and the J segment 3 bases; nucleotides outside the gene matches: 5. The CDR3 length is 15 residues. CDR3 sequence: CASSSRGQGDYGYTF. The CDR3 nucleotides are TGTGCCAGCAGTTCCCGCGGACAGGGGGACTATGGCTACACCTTC.

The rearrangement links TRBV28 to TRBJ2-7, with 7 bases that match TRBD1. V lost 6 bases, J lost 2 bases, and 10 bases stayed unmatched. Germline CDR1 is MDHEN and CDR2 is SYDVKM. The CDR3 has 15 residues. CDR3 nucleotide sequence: TGTGCCAGCAGCATTTCGACAGGGAGCCCCTACGAGCAGTACTTC. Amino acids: CASSISTGSPYEQYF.

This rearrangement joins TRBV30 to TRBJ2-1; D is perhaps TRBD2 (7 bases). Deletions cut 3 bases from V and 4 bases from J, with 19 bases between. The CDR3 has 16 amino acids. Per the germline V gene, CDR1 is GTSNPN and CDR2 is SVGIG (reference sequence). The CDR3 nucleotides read TGTGCCTGGAGGAATCGAGGGGGGGATAAGTACAATGAGCAGTTCTTC. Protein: CAWRNRGGDKYNEQFF.

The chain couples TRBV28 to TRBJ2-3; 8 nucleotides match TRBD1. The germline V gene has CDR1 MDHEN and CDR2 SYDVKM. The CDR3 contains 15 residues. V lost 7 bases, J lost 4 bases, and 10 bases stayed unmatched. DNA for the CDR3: TGTGCCAGCACCCTGGACAGGGTTGGCGCAGATACGCAGTATTTT. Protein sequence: CASTLDRVGADTQYF.

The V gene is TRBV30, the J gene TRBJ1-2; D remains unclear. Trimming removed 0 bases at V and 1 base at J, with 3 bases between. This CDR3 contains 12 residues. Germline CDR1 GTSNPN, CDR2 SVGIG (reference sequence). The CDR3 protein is CAWSVLNYGYTF. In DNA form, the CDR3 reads TGTGCCTGGAGTGTACTTAACTATGGCTACACCTTC.

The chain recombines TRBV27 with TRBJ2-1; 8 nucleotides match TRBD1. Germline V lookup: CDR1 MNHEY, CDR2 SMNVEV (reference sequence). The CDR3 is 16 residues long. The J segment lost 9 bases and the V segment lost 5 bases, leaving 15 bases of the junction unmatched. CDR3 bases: TGTGCCAGCAGTCTTAAACAGGGGGTTTCGATTACTGAGCAGTTCTTC. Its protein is CASSLKQGVSITEQFF.

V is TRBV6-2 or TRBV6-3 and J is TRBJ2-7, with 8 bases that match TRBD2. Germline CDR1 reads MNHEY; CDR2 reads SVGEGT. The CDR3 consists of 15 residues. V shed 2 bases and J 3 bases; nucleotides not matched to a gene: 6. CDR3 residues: CASSYGGGRNYEQYF. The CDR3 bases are TGTGCCAGCAGTTACGGCGGGGGGCGCAACTACGAGCAGTACTTC.

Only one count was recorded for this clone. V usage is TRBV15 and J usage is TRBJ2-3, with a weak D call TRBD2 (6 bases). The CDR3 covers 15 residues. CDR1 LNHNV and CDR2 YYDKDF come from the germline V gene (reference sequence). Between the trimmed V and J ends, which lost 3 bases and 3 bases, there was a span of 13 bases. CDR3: CATSSGTGETDTQYF. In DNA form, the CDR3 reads TGTGCCACCAGCAGTGGGACGGGGGAAACAGATACGCAGTATTTT.

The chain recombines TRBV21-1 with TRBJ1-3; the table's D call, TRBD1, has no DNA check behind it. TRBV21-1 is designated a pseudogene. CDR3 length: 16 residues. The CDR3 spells CASSTGVGAGGNTIYF. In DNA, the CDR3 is TGTGCCAGCAGCACCGGGGTGGGGGCCGGTGGAAACACCATATATTTT.

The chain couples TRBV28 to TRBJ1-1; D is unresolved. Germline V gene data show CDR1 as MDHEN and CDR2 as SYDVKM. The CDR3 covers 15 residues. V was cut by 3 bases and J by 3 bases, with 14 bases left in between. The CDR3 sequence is CASSFVATQDTEAFF. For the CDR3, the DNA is TGTGCCAGCAGTTTCGTCGCGACCCAGGACACTGAAGCTTTCTTT.

In DNA form, the CDR3 reads TGTGCCAGCACCCGCGAGGTTCTTTCCGTCGACGAGCAGTACTTC. It codes for CASTREVLSVDEQYF. The chain carries TRBV2 and TRBJ2-7; no reliable D call. The germline CDR1 and CDR2 sequences are SNHLY and FYNNEI. The CDR3 covers 15 residues. V gave up 7 bases and J gave up 5 bases, with 21 bases separating them.

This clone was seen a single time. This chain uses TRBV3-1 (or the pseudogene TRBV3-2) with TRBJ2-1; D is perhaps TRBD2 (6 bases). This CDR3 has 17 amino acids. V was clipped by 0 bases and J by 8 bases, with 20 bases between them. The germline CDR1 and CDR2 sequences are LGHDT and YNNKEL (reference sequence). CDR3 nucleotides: TGTGCCAGCAGCCAAGAATTCGGGACTCCCTATATTGATGAGCAGTTCTTC. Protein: CASSQEFGTPYIDEQFF.

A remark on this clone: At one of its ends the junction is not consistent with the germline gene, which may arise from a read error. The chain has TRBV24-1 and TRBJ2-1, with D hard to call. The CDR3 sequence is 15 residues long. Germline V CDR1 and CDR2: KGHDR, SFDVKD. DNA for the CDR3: TGTGCCACCAGCGATTGGGCCAGTTCTGGCAATGAGCAGTTCTTC. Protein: CATSDWASSGNEQFF.

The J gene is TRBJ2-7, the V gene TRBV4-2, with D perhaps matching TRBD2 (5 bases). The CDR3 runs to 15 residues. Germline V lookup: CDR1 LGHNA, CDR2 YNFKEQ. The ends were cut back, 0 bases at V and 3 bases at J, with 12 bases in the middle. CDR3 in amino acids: CASSQEAEAGYEQYF. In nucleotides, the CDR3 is TGTGCCAGCAGCCAAGAGGCGGAGGCGGGCTACGAGCAGTACTTC.

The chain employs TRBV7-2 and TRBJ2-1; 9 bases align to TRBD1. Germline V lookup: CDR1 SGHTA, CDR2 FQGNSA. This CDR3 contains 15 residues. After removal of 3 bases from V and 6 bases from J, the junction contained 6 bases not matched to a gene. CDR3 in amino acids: CASSLGQGTGNEQFF. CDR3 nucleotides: TGTGCCAGCAGCTTGGGACAGGGCACGGGCAATGAGCAGTTCTTC.

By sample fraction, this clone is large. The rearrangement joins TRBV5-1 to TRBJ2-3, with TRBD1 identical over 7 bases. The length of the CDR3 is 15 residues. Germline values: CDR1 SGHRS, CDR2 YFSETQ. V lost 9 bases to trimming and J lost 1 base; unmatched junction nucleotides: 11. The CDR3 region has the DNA TGCGCCACCGCCCTAAAACAGGGGCGCACAGATACGCAGTATTTT. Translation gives CATALKQGRTDTQYF. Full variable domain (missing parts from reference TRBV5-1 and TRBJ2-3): KAGVTQTPRYLIKTRGQQVTLSCSPISGHRSVSWYQQTPGQGLQFLFEYFSETQRNKGNFPGRFSGRQFSNSRSEMNVSTLELGDSALYLCATALKQGRTDTQYFGPGTRLTVL.

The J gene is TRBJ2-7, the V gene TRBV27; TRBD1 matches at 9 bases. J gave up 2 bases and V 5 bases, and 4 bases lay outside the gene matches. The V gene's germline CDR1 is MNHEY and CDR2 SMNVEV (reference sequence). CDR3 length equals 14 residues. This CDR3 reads CASSLGTGPYEQYF. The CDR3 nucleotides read TGTGCCAGCAGTCTCGGGACAGGGCCCTACGAGCAGTACTTC.

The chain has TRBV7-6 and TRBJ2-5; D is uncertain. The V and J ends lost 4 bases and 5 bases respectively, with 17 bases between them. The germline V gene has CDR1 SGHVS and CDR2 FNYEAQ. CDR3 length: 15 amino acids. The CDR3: CASSSRRTAGETQYF. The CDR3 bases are TGTGCCAGCAGCTCCCGACGAACTGCCGGGGAGACCCAGTACTTC. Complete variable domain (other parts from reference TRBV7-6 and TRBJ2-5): GAGVSQSPRYKVTKRGQDVALRCDPISGHVSLYWYRQALGQGPEFLTYFNYEAQQDKSGLPNDRFSAERPEGSISTLTIQRTEQRDSAMYRCASSSRRTAGETQYFGPGTRLLVL.

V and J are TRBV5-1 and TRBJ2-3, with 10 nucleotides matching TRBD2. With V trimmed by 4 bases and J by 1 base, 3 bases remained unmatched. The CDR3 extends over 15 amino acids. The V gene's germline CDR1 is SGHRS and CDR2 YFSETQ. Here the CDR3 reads CASSVGTSGTDTQYF. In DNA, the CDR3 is TGCGCCAGCAGCGTCGGGACTAGCGGCACAGATACGCAGTATTTT.

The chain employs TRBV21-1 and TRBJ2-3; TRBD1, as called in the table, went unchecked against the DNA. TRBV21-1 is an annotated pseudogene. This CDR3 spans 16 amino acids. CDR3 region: CASSKTGTASTDTQYF. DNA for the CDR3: TGTGCCAGCAGCAAAACTGGAACAGCTAGCACAGATACGCAGTATTTT.

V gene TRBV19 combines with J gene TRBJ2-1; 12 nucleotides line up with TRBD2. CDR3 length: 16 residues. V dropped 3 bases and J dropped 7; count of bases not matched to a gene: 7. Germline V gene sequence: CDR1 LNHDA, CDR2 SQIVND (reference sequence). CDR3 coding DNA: TGTGCCAGTAGTATTTATCCGACTAGCGGGGGAAATGAGCAGTTCTTC. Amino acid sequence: CASSIYPTSGGNEQFF.

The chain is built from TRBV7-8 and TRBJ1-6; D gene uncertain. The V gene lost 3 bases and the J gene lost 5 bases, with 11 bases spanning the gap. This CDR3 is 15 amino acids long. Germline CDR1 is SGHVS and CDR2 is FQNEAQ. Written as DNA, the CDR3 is TGTGCCAGCAGCTTTAGCGTCAGCGATAATTCACCCCTCCACTTT. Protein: CASSFSVSDNSPLHF.

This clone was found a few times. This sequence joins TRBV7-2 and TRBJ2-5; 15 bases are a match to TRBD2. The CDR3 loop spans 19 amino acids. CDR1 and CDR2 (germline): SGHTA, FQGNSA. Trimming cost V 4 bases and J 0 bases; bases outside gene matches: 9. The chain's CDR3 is CASSSSGTSGGLNQETQYF. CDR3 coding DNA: TGTGCCAGCAGCTCCTCCGGGACTAGCGGGGGGCTTAACCAAGAGACCCAGTACTTC.

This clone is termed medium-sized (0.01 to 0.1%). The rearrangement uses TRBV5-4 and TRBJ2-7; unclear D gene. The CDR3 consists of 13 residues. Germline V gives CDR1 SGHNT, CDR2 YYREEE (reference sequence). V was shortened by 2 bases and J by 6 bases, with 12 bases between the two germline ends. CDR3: CASSFAVGREQYF. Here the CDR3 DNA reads TGTGCCAGCAGCTTCGCCGTTGGGCGCGAGCAGTACTTC.

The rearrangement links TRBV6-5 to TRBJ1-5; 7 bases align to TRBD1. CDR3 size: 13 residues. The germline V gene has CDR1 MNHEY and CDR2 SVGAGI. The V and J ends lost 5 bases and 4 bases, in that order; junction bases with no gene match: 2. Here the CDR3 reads CASSQGGNQPQHF. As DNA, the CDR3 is TGTGCCAGCAGTCAGGGGGGAAATCAGCCCCAGCATTTT.

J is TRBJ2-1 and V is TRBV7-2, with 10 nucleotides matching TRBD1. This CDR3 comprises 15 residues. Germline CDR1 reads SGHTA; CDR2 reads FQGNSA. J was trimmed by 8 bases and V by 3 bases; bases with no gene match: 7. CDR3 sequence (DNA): TGTGCCAGCAGCTTGGGGACAGGGGTTGTCTATGAGCAGTTCTTC. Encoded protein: CASSLGTGVVYEQFF. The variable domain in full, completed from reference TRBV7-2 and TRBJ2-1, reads GAGVSQSPSNKVTEKGKDVELRCDPISGHTALYWYRQSLGQGLEFLIYFQGNSAPDKSGLPSDRFSAERTGGSVSTLTIQRTQQEDSAVYLCASSLGTGVVYEQFFGPGTRLTVL.

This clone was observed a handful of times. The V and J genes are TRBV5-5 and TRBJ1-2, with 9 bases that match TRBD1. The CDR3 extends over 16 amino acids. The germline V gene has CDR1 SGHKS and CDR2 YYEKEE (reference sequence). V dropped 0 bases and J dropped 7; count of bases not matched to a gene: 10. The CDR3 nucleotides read TGTGCCAGCAGCTTGGAATTTTTGGGACAGGGCGGTGGCTACACCTTC. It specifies CASSLEFLGQGGGYTF.

CDR3 sequence reads: CASSRGQGDTIYF. The DNA of the CDR3 is TGTGCCAGCTCACGAGGACAGGGAGACACCATATATTTT. The chain is built from TRBV18 and TRBJ1-3, with 8 bases fitting TRBD1. The germline gives CDR1 KGHSH, CDR2 LQKENI. J lost 8 bases, V lost 4 bases, and 4 bases had no gene match. CDR3 length equals 13 residues.

The CDR3 nucleotides read TGTGCCAGCTCGGAGGGACAGGCTTATGGCTACACCTTC. As protein: CASSEGQAYGYTF. The chain uses TRBV18 and TRBJ1-2; 8 bases align to TRBD1. Germline values: CDR1 KGHSH, CDR2 LQKENI. The V and J ends lost 6 bases and 5 bases, in that order; junction bases with no gene match: 5. The CDR3 has 13 amino acids. The full variable domain, rest sourced from reference TRBV18 and TRBJ1-2, is NAGVMQNPRHLVRRRGQEARLRCSPMKGHSHVYWYRQLPEEGLKFMVYLQKENIIDESGMPKERFSAEFPKEGPSILRIQQVVRGDSAAYFCASSEGQAYGYTFGSGTRLTVV.

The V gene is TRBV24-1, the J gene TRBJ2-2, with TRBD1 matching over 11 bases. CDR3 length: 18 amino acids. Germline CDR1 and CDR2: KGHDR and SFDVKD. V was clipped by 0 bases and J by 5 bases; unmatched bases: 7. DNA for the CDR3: TGTGCCACCAGTGATTTGTGGACAGGGGGCTCTGGGACCGGGGAGCTGTTTTTT. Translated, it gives CATSDLWTGGSGTGELFF.